The 22 T cell receptor beta chains given below trace back to one sample, sequenced in a study of T cell repertoires in cytomegalovirus infection. No antigen is known for these receptors. TCRdb processed the reads anew with MiXCR; each CDR3 protein has one entry. The sample lists some 800,000 distinct CDR3 sequences; approximately 29% were seen once. The specimen was cultured CD8+ T cells from PBMCs, collected from culture after CMV antigen stimulation. The receptors stem from a human donor in good health (CMV status not recorded). Some clones in this sample may be carry-over from other donors' samples.

This chain links TRBV6-1 with TRBJ2-1, with D maybe TRBD2 (7 bases). V lost 4 bases to trimming and J lost 3 bases, with 16 bases between them. CDR1 is MNHNS and CDR2 is SASEGT in the germline V gene. There are 16 residues in the CDR3. The CDR3, as DNA: TGTGCCAGCAGTGCCCCCCTAGGGGGGGGCTACAATGAGCAGTTCTTC. This sequence encodes CASSAPLGGGYNEQFF.

The J gene is TRBJ2-3, the V gene TRBV10-3; the match to TRBD2 covers 10 bases. The germline CDR1 and CDR2 sequences are ENHRY and SYGVKD. The CDR3 spans 17 residues. V lost 3 bases to trimming and J lost 2 bases; unmatched junction nucleotides: 8. CDR3 region: CAISDPLLAGNTDTQYF. CDR3 bases: TGTGCCATCAGTGATCCCTTACTAGCGGGGAACACAGATACGCAGTATTTT.

The CDR3 coding sequence is TGTGCCAGCAGCTTGGGGCAGGATCTCTCTGGGGCCAACGTCCTGACTTTC. Translation gives CASSLGQDLSGANVLTF. The chain has TRBV5-5 and TRBJ2-6, with D uncertain. This CDR3 is 17 amino acids long. With 0 bases removed from V and 0 bases from J, the gap between germline ends came to 10 bases. Germline-derived CDR1 and CDR2 are SGHKS and YYEKEE (reference sequence).

V gene TRBV5-4 combines with J gene TRBJ2-5; TRBD1 aligns across 11 bases. The junction had 7 bases not matched to a gene; V was cut back by 4 bases and J by 5 bases. In germline, CDR1 is SGHNT, CDR2 YYREEE (reference sequence). The CDR3 contains 15 residues. The DNA of the CDR3 is TGTGCCAGCAGCCAGAAGCGGGACAGGGGGGAGACCCAGTACTTC. Translating gives CASSQKRDRGETQYF.

V usage is TRBV3-1 and J usage is TRBJ1-6; 8 bases fit TRBD1. The CDR3 is 15 amino acids. In germline, CDR1 is LGHDT, CDR2 YNNKEL (reference sequence). With V trimmed by 4 bases and J by 8 bases, 7 bases remained unmatched. The CDR3 is CASSRGRGRDSPLHF. In DNA form, the CDR3 reads TGTGCCAGCAGCCGAGGCAGGGGGCGAGATTCACCCCTCCACTTT. Full variable domain (missing parts from reference TRBV3-1 and TRBJ1-6): DTAVSQTPKYLVTQMGNDKSIKCEQNLGHDTMYWYKQDSKKFLKIMFSYNNKELIINETVPNRFSPKSPDKAHLNLHINSLELGDSAVYFCASSRGRGRDSPLHFGNGTRLTVT.

This clonotype came up a few times. The chain links TRBV11-2 to TRBJ2-3, with 11 bases identical to TRBD2. The CDR3 covers 16 residues. The germline V gene has CDR1 SGHAT and CDR2 FQNNGV. Trimming took 4 bases from V and 2 from J; bases not matched to a gene: 5. The CDR3 loop is CASSSELAGDTDTQYF. The CDR3 DNA is TGTGCCAGCAGCTCAGAACTAGCGGGGGACACAGATACGCAGTATTTT.

This clonotype was detected ten times or more. This chain uses TRBV12-3 or TRBV12-4 with TRBJ1-2; no reliable D call. This CDR3 is built from 13 residues. V lost 6 bases to trimming and J lost 5 bases, with 13 bases between them. CDR3 in DNA: TGTGCCAGCAGCCTAATAATTGGGTATGGCTACACCTTC. This encodes CASSLIIGYGYTF.

V usage is TRBV7-2 and J usage is TRBJ1-2, with TRBD1 matching over 7 bases. V shed 4 bases, J shed 7 bases, and the junction held 6 bases outside the gene matches. Germline V gives CDR1 SGHTA, CDR2 FQGNSA. The CDR3 has 13 residues. CDR3 in amino acids: CASSSGTVVGYTF. The CDR3 DNA is TGTGCCAGCAGCTCCGGGACAGTGGTTGGCTACACCTTC. Variable domain in full (rest from reference TRBV7-2 and TRBJ1-2): GAGVSQSPSNKVTEKGKDVELRCDPISGHTALYWYRQSLGQGLEFLIYFQGNSAPDKSGLPSDRFSAERTGGSVSTLTIQRTQQEDSAVYLCASSSGTVVGYTFGSGTRLTVV.

This clonotype was detected only a few times. This rearrangement joins TRBV7-6 to TRBJ1-1; D uncertain. Looked up from germline, CDR1 is SGHVS and CDR2 is FNYEAQ. Trimming cost V 5 bases and J 5 bases, with 15 bases left between them. CDR3 size: 14 residues. The CDR3 bases are TGTGCCAGCAGCCTCGATCCGCGAAGGACTGAAGCTTTCTTT. The encoded protein is CASSLDPRRTEAFF.

This sequence joins TRBV19 and TRBJ2-2; weak D call: TRBD2 (6 bases). V dropped 3 bases and J dropped 4 bases, with 12 bases sitting between them. Germline V gene sequence: CDR1 LNHDA, CDR2 SQIVND (reference sequence). The CDR3 spans 15 residues. The DNA for the CDR3 is TGTGCCAGTAGTATGAGCCTAGCGTCCACCGGGGAGCTGTTTTTT. Encoded protein: CASSMSLASTGELFF.

The chain joins TRBV6-6 to TRBJ2-1, with 7 bases lining up with TRBD2. The CDR3 totals 14 residues. CDR1 and CDR2 from the germline V gene are MNHNY and SVGAGI (reference sequence). Germline trimming cut 6 bases from V and 5 bases from J; bases unmatched to any gene: 7. The CDR3 DNA is TGTGCCAGCAGCCTGCGGGGAGGGAACAATGAGCAGTTCTTC. Translated: CASSLRGGNNEQFF.

This clonotype was detected ten times or more. The gene calls are TRBV7-8 and TRBJ2-3, with D tentatively TRBD2 (5 bases). CDR1 is SGHVS and CDR2 is FQNEAQ in the germline V gene. The CDR3 length is 16 residues. The V and J ends lost 3 bases and 0 bases respectively, with 13 bases between them. The CDR3 nucleotides read TGTGCCAGCAGCTTGGCTCTAGCAGTCAGCACAGATACGCAGTATTTT. Translated: CASSLALAVSTDTQYF.

The chain is built from TRBV19 and TRBJ1-1; D unresolved. Germline values: CDR1 LNHDA, CDR2 SQIVND (reference sequence). The CDR3 is 15 amino acids. V gave up 3 bases and J gave up 2 bases, with 13 bases separating them. Here the CDR3 reads CASSIAEFFNTEAFF. CDR3 in DNA: TGTGCCAGTAGTATCGCGGAGTTTTTTAACACTGAAGCTTTCTTT.

V gene TRBV6-6 combines with J gene TRBJ1-3; D is uncertain. Per the germline V gene, CDR1 is MNHNY and CDR2 is SVGAGI (reference sequence). The length of the CDR3 is 15 residues. Trimming took 5 bases from V and 5 from J, leaving 16 bases between them. CDR3 DNA: TGTGCCAGCAGTGCGGACTGGGTGGAGAGAAACACCATATATTTT. Its translation is CASSADWVERNTIYF.

This clonotype was seen more than once but under ten times. The V call is TRBV19, the J call TRBJ1-5, with 7 nucleotides matching TRBD1. This CDR3 is 16 amino acids long. The V and J ends lost 7 bases and 3 bases, in that order; junction bases with no gene match: 12. From germline, CDR1 is LNHDA and CDR2 SQIVND (reference sequence). In DNA, the CDR3 is TGTGCCAGTAATACCGGGACAGACAATTACAATCAGCCCCAGCATTTT. Translation gives CASNTGTDNYNQPQHF.

This chain joins TRBV14 and TRBJ1-2, with 7 bases fitting TRBD1. The trim removed 2 bases at V and 7 bases at J, leaving 7 bases unmatched. CDR3 length equals 14 residues. Germline V lookup: CDR1 SGHDN, CDR2 FVKESK. CDR3 amino acids: CASSQRTGPRGYTF. Written as DNA, the CDR3 is TGTGCCAGCAGCCAAAGGACAGGTCCCCGTGGCTACACCTTC.

A word on this clonotype: The junction does not match germline at one end; this may be a read error. This chain links TRBV27 with TRBJ2-1; 9 nucleotides agree with TRBD1. CDR1 is MNHEY, CDR2 SMNVEV, per germline (reference sequence). The CDR3 loop spans 19 amino acids. CDR3: CASSSPGQGSPGAYNDQFF. For the CDR3, the DNA is TGTGCCAGCAGTTCCCCGGGACAGGGATCCCCTGGGGCCTACAATGATCAGTTCTTC.

The chain recombines TRBV2 with TRBJ1-1, with D unclear. Trimming removed 6 bases at V and 4 bases at J, with 15 bases between. CDR3 length: 14 amino acids. Germline V gene data show CDR1 as SNHLY and CDR2 as FYNNEI. The CDR3, as DNA: TGTGCCAGCAGCGCTTATTTGGACGGCACTGAAGCTTTCTTT. The encoded protein is CASSAYLDGTEAFF.

In the case of this clonotype: One junction end disagrees with the germline gene, perhaps due to a read error. The V and J genes are TRBV3-1 and TRBJ2-1; TRBD2 is a possible D gene (5 bases). Germline CDR1 LGHDT, CDR2 YNNKEL (reference sequence). The CDR3 sequence is 16 residues long. The CDR3: CVSSQDLPGSYNEQFF. In DNA, the CDR3 is TGTGTCAGCAGCCAAGATTTACCGGGATCCTACAATGAGCAGTTCTTC.

V usage is TRBV13 and J usage is TRBJ2-3; a possible D gene is TRBD2 (6 bases). The CDR3 extends over 13 amino acids. The V gene's germline CDR1 is PRHDT and CDR2 FYEKMQ (reference sequence). V was clipped by 8 bases and J by 4 bases, with 13 bases between them. Here the CDR3 DNA reads TGTGCCAGCGTGGGACGGAGGGCAGATACGCAGTATTTT. Its translation is CASVGRRADTQYF.

This clonotype has ten or more counts. The chain recombines TRBV7-2 with TRBJ2-5; D is ambiguous. V shed 4 bases and J shed 4 bases, with 22 bases lying between them. CDR3 length equals 17 residues. Germline-derived CDR1 and CDR2 are SGHTA and FQGNSA. In DNA, the CDR3 is TGTGCCAGCAGCTCCCTTTCCCCTGACCCCCTTGGAGAGACCCAGTACTTC. Encoded protein: CASSSLSPDPLGETQYF.

The V and J genes are TRBV12-3 or TRBV12-4 and TRBJ2-1; no definite D call. The CDR3 totals 15 residues. The V gene lost 6 bases and the J gene lost 7 bases, with 19 bases spanning the gap. CDR3 amino acids: CASSLPDLGINEQFF. The DNA of the CDR3 is TGTGCCAGCAGCCTTCCGGATCTAGGGATTAATGAGCAGTTCTTC.